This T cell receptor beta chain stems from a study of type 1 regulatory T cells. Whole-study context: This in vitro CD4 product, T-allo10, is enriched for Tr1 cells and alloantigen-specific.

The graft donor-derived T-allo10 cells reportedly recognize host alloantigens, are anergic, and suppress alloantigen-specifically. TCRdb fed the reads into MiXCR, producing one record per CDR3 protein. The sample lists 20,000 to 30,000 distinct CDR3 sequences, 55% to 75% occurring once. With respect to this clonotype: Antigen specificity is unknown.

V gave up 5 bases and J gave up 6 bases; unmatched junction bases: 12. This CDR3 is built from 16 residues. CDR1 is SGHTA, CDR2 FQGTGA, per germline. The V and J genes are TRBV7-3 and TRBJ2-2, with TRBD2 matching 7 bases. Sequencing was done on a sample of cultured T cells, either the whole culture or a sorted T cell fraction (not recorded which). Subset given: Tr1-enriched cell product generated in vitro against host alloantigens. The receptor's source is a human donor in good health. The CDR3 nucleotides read TGTGCCAGCAGCCCCGTAGCGGGTTCGACCCCCGGGGAGCTGTTTTTT. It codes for CASSPVAGSTPGELFF.